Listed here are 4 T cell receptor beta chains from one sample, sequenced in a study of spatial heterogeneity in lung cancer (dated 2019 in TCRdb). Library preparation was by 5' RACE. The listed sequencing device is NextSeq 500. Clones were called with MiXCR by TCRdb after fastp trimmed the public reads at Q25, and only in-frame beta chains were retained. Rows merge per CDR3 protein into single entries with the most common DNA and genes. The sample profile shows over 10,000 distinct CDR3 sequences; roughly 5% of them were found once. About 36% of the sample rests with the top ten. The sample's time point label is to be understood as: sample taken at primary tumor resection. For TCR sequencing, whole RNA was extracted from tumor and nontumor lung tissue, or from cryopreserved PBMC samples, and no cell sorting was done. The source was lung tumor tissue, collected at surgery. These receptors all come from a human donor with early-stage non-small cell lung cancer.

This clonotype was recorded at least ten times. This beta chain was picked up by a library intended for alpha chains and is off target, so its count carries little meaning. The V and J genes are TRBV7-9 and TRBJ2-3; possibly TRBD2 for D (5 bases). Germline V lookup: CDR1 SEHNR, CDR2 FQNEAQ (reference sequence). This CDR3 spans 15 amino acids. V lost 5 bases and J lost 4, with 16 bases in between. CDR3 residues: CASSRLGLDSDTQYF. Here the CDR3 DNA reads TGTGCCAGCAGCCGTCTCGGACTGGATTCAGATACGCAGTATTTT.

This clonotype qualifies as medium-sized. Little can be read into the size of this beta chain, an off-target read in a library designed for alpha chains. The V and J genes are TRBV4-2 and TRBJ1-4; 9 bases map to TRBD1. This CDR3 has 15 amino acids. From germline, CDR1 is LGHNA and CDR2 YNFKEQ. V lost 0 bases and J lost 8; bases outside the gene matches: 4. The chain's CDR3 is CASSQEGQGFEKLFF. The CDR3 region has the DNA TGTGCCAGCAGCCAAGAGGGACAGGGTTTCGAAAAACTGTTTTTT.

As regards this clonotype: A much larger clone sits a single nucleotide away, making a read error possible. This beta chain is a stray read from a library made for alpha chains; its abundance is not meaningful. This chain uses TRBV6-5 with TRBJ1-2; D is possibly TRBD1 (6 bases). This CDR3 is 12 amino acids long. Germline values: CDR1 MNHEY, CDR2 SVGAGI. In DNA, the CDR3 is TGTGTCAGCCAGACAGGAAATTATGGCTACACCTTC. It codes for CVSQTGNYGYTF.

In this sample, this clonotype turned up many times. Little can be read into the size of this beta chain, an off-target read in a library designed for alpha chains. The DNA of the CDR3 is TGCAGTGCTAAGTTGGGTAGCGAGGCAGATACGCAGTATTTT. Encoded protein: CSAKLGSEADTQYF. This chain connects TRBV20-1 to TRBJ2-3, with D perhaps TRBD2 (5 bases). CDR1 DFQATT and CDR2 SNEGSKA come from the germline V gene (reference sequence). The CDR3 is 14 amino acids. The V end lost 4 bases, the J end lost 4 bases, and 15 bases lay between the germline ends.